This record looks at one T cell receptor beta chain sequence and its context. V dropped 8 bases and J dropped 0; count of bases not matched to a gene: 8. Germline CDR1 is MNHNY and CDR2 is SVGAGI (reference sequence). The CDR3 is 16 residues long. The data are from a study of OX40 agonist ivuxolimab in advanced cancers. The method was immunoSEQ multiplex PCR; TCRdb's version includes in-frame clones alone and lacks a portion of them. The sample shows 76,000 or so clones, 85% of them seen only once. V is TRBV6-6 and J is TRBJ2-1; 9 nucleotides match TRBD2. This receptor was identified in an adult with an advanced solid tumor such as melanoma, head and neck, liver or kidney cancer. This sample comprised CD4+ or CD8+ T cells sorted from blood, obtained in a trial of the OX40 agonist ivuxolimab. In nucleotides, the CDR3 is TGTGCCAGCGAGGGGGTTAGCGGGGGCTCCTACAATGAGCAGTTCTTC. It codes for CASEGVSGGSYNEQFF.